The rows below give T cell receptor beta chains drawn from one sample of a study of regulatory T cells in long-lasting Graves disease. One entry per CDR3 protein, called by TCRdb with MiXCR from the multiplex PCR reads. The sample contains approximately 400,000 distinct CDR3 sequences, around 15% of which appear only once. Sequenced here: peripheral blood mononuclear cells (PBMCs), sampled at new diagnosis, from a patient treated with antithyroid drugs. These receptors were taken from a female donor with Graves disease. CDR3s include the opening cysteine and the closing phenylalanine or tryptophan. A D gene is named only where the DNA matches it firmly. The listing skips clone size in some rows; elsewhere it reads once, few, many or a size class.

size | J | V | D | CDR3 | DNA
many | TRBJ2-3 | TRBV11-2 | NA | CASSRYTDTQYF | TGTGCCAGCAGCCGGTACACAGATACGCAGTATTTT
many | TRBJ1-5 | TRBV19 | NA | CASKAGYSNQPQHF | TGTGCCAGTAAGGCAGGCTATAGCAATCAGCCCCAGCATTTT
NA | TRBJ2-1 | TRBV6-5 | NA | CASSYGEYNEQFF | TGTGCCAGCAGTTACGGAGAGTACAATGAGCAGTTCTTC
few | TRBJ2-5 | TRBV27 | NA | CASSLYEETQYF | TGTGCCAGCAGTTTATATGAAGAGACCCAGTACTTC
NA | TRBJ2-3 | TRBV28 | TRBD2 | CASSEIPGLAGTDTQYF | TGTGCCAGCAGCGAAATCCCGGGACTAGCGGGCACAGATACGCAGTATTTT
few | TRBJ2-5 | TRBV12-3/TRBV12-4 | NA | CASSPGIDEETLYF | TGTGCCAGCAGTCCCGGGATCGATGAGGAGACCCTGTACTTC
many | TRBJ2-2 | TRBV2 | NA | CASRRQGDTGELFF | TGTGCCAGCAGAAGGCAGGGCGACACCGGGGAGCTGTTTTTT
many | TRBJ1-3 | TRBV5-4 | NA | CASSRTNSGNTIYF | TGTGCCAGCAGCCGGACAAACTCTGGAAACACCATATATTTT
NA | TRBJ1-2 | TRBV30 | NA | CAWSEFYVNRGANRTNYGYTF | TGTGCCTGGAGTGAGTTTTATGTGAATAGGGGGGCAAACCGAACTAACTATGGCTACACCTTC
many | TRBJ2-7 | TRBV27 | TRBD1 | CASSLSPGTGVAFSYEQYF | TGTGCCAGCAGTTTATCTCCAGGGACAGGGGTTGCCTTCTCCTACGAGCAGTACTTC
many | TRBJ2-6 | TRBV28 | NA | CASSSPRAGAGANVLTF | TGTGCCAGCAGTTCCCCAAGGGCAGGGGCTGGGGCCAACGTCCTGACTTTC
many | TRBJ1-2 | TRBV4-3 | NA | CASSQDWGGGGYTF | TGCGCCAGCAGCCAAGATTGGGGGGGGGGTGGCTACACCTTC
many | TRBJ1-5 | TRBV2 | NA | CASSGQTTQPQHF | TGTGCCAGCAGTGGGCAGACGACCCAGCCCCAGCATTTT
few | TRBJ2-7 | TRBV2 | NA | CASSEPDFSEQYF | TGTGCCAGCAGTGAGCCCGACTTCTCCGAGCAGTACTTC
NA | TRBJ1-1 | TRBV28 | TRBD1 | CASTPTGGENTEAFF | TGTGCCAGCACTCCTACAGGGGGCGAAAACACTGAAGCTTTCTTT
many | TRBJ2-3 | TRBV5-5 | NA | CASSKPRGSTDTQYF | TGTGCCAGCAGCAAACCGAGAGGGAGCACAGATACGCAGTATTTT
many | TRBJ2-3 | TRBV7-2 | TRBD2 | CASSLVAGERGDTQYF | TGTGCCAGCAGCTTAGTAGCGGGGGAAAGGGGGGATACGCAGTATTTT
many | TRBJ2-1 | TRBV27 | NA | CASSFSGSELTYNEQFF | TGTGCCAGCAGTTTCTCCGGGAGCGAGCTCACCTACAATGAGCAGTTCTTC
many | TRBJ2-1 | TRBV20-1 | NA | CSARHYIPGEQFF | TGCAGTGCTAGACACTACATCCCCGGTGAGCAGTTCTTC
many | TRBJ2-1 | TRBV24-1 | NA | CATSDLSGGHEQFF | TGTGCCACCAGTGATCTTTCCGGGGGGCATGAGCAGTTCTTC
many | TRBJ2-1 | TRBV28 | TRBD2 | CASRRTSGRVGNEQFF | TGTGCCAGCAGAAGGACTAGCGGGAGAGTGGGGAATGAGCAGTTCTTC
NA | TRBJ2-4 | TRBV19 | TRBD2 | CASSLGLRGGRTKNIQYF | TGTGCCAGCAGCTTAGGACTTCGGGGCGGGAGAACCAAAAACATTCAGTACTTC
many | TRBJ2-2 | TRBV6-4 | TRBD2 | CASSGRDTGELFF | TGTGCCAGCAGCGGGAGGGACACCGGGGAGCTGTTTTTT
NA | TRBJ1-1 | TRBV19 | NA | CASSRGPIEAFF | TGTGCCAGTTCCCGGGGGCCGATAGAAGCTTTCTTT
many | TRBJ1-2 | TRBV27 | TRBD1 | CASSSKTGFGYGYTF | TGTGCCAGCAGTTCAAAGACAGGGTTCGGCTATGGCTACACCTTC
many | TRBJ1-2 | TRBV10-3 | NA | CAIPRGNYGYTF | TGTGCCATCCCGAGGGGTAACTATGGCTACACCTTC
NA | TRBJ2-7 | TRBV18 | NA | CASSPQSGTTYEQYF | TGTGCCAGCTCACCACAGTCAGGGACAACCTACGAGCAGTACTTC
many | TRBJ1-1 | TRBV19 | TRBD1 | CASSLRDRGLAFF | TGTGCCAGTAGTCTCCGGGACAGGGGCTTAGCTTTCTTT
NA | TRBJ2-7 | TRBV27 | NA | CASSSGVWAKMGAQYF | TGTGCCAGCAGTTCGGGAGTTTGGGCCAAAATGGGGGCCCAGTACTTC
many | TRBJ1-1 | TRBV20-1 | TRBD1 | CSARSDRGPGDTEAFF | TGCAGTGCTAGATCAGACAGGGGGCCGGGAGACACTGAAGCTTTCTTT
few | TRBJ2-5 | TRBV4-3 | NA | CASSQDRQGRETQYF | TGCGCCAGCAGCCAAGATAGGCAGGGTCGAGAGACCCAGTACTTC
many | TRBJ2-7 | TRBV27 | NA | CASSPGTSYEQYF | TGTGCCAGCAGTCCTGGGACATCCTACGAGCAGTACTTC
many | TRBJ2-7 | TRBV29-1 | NA | CSVLGPSPYEQYF | TGCAGCGTTCTCGGGCCGAGTCCATACGAGCAGTACTTC
many | TRBJ2-1 | TRBV7-2 | TRBD2 | CASSLRTSGRAVEQFF | TGTGCCAGCAGCTTAAGGACTAGCGGGAGGGCCGTTGAGCAGTTCTTC
many | TRBJ1-2 | TRBV28 | TRBD1 | CASSGLTGFHGYTF | TGTGCCAGCAGTGGACTGACAGGGTTTCATGGCTACACCTTC
many | TRBJ2-3 | TRBV7-9 | NA | CASSFRGAGTDTQYF | TGTGCCAGCAGCTTCCGGGGGGCGGGCACAGATACGCAGTATTTT
many | TRBJ1-6 | TRBV12-3/TRBV12-4 | NA | CASNPGGLGSPLHF | TGTGCCAGCAACCCAGGCGGTTTGGGATCACCCCTCCACTTT
NA | TRBJ1-1 | TRBV7-9 | TRBD1 | CASSPYGQDGMNTEAFF | TGTGCCAGCTCACCATACGGACAGGACGGGATGAACACTGAAGCTTTCTTT
many | TRBJ1-4 | TRBV9 | NA | CASSSGPATNEKLFF | TGTGCCAGCAGCAGCGGGCCGGCAACTAATGAAAAACTGTTTTTT
few | TRBJ1-4 | TRBV19 | TRBD1 | CASSMVRDSPEKLFF | TGTGCCAGTAGTATGGTCCGGGACAGCCCTGAAAAACTGTTTTTT
many | TRBJ1-1 | TRBV5-4 | NA | CASSLEIKTEAFF | TGTGCCAGCAGCTTGGAGATAAAGACTGAAGCTTTCTTT
many | TRBJ2-1 | TRBV2 | NA | CASSDPADNSYNEQFF | TGTGCCAGCAGTGACCCCGCGGACAACTCCTACAATGAGCAGTTCTTC
many | TRBJ1-5 | TRBV6-1 | NA | CASSEGGWVGNQPQHF | TGTGCCAGCAGTGAAGGAGGTTGGGTGGGCAATCAGCCCCAGCATTTT
many | TRBJ2-3 | TRBV20-1 | TRBD2 | CSARILTSGQITDTQYF | TGCAGTGCTAGGATCCTGACTAGCGGGCAAATCACAGATACGCAGTATTTT
many | TRBJ2-1 | TRBV3-1 | TRBD1 | CASSLHDRDNGQFF | TGTGCCAGCAGCCTCCATGACAGGGACAATGGGCAGTTCTTC
NA | TRBJ1-5 | TRBV4-2 | TRBD1 | CASSQVTGDLRQPQRF | TGTGCCAGCAGCCAAGTTACAGGGGATTTGCGTCAGCCCCAGCGTTTT
few | TRBJ2-7 | TRBV4-2 | TRBD1 | CASSPRQGTHEQYF | TGTGCCAGCAGCCCAAGACAGGGGACCCACGAGCAGTACTTC
many | TRBJ1-1 | TRBV19 | NA | CASSWGQANTEAFF | TGTGCCAGTAGCTGGGGGCAGGCGAACACTGAAGCTTTCTTT
many | TRBJ2-2 | TRBV7-9 | TRBD2 | CASSSAGEGVTGELFF | TGTGCCAGCAGCTCGGCGGGAGAGGGAGTCACCGGGGAGCTGTTTTTT
many | TRBJ1-4 | TRBV5-1 | NA | CASSSGTRNNEKLFF | TGCGCCAGCAGCTCCGGGACACGCAATAATGAAAAACTGTTTTTT
many | TRBJ2-1 | TRBV28 | TRBD2 | CASSPGGSYNEQFF | TGTGCCAGCAGCCCGGGAGGCTCCTACAATGAGCAGTTCTTC
many | TRBJ2-3 | TRBV10-3 | NA | CAISEPGATDTQYF | TGTGCCATCAGTGAGCCGGGGGCAACAGATACGCAGTATTTT
NA | TRBJ1-5 | TRBV4-1 | NA | CASSQDSGNLFQPQHF | TGCGCCAGCAGCCAAGATTCAGGGAATCTGTTTCAGCCCCAGCATTTT
many | TRBJ1-2 | TRBV28 | TRBD1 | CASSFQGGYYGYTF | TGTGCCAGCAGTTTTCAGGGGGGTTACTATGGCTACACCTTC
many | TRBJ2-2 | TRBV11-2 | NA | CASSLDGGYANTGELFF | TGTGCCAGCAGCTTAGATGGGGGGTACGCGAACACCGGGGAGCTGTTTTTT
many | TRBJ2-1 | TRBV7-2 | TRBD2 | CASSSSGLAGEQFF | TGTGCCAGCAGCTCTTCGGGACTAGCGGGTGAGCAGTTCTTC
many | TRBJ1-5 | TRBV28 | NA | CASSPPQSNQPQHF | TGTGCCAGCAGTCCCCCACAAAGCAATCAGCCCCAGCATTTT
NA | TRBJ1-5 | TRBV6-4 | NA | CASGPTQAGNQPQHF | TGTGCCAGCGGTCCGACTCAAGCAGGGAATCAGCCCCAGCATTTT